This TCR beta chain was found in a study of identical twins. Points from the study as a whole: The study found that models underestimated out-of-frame TCR alpha sharing in monozygotic twins. While abundant cord blood beta clonotypes carried fewer insertions, memory repertoires showed no such pattern.

Healthy Caucasian individuals made up all the donors. The CDR3 has 17 amino acids. With V trimmed by 3 bases and J by 0 bases, 9 bases remained unmatched. Germline V gene lookup returns CDR1 MNHEY and CDR2 SMNVEV (reference sequence). Notes on this clonotype: What it binds is not known.

Template switching created a universal primer site, and the cDNA included unique molecular identifiers. Via MiXCR, TCRdb re-called the 5' RACE reads, giving one row per CDR3 protein. In the table there are some 250,000 distinct CDR3 sequences, about 12% of which are singletons. These data were likewise used in another study, on yellow fever vaccine responses in identical twins.

The sequencing input was memory (CD45RO+) T cells sorted from blood. The rearrangement joins TRBV27 to TRBJ1-1; 8 nucleotides line up with TRBD1. The sequence was collected from a woman aged 18-29 years in good health. The CDR3 DNA is TGTGCCAGCAGTTTTACCCGGGACAGGTTCATGAACACTGAAGCTTTCTTT. Its translation: CASSFTRDRFMNTEAFF.